This T cell receptor (beta chain) was identified during a study of response to subunit inactivated influenza vaccine. Whole-study results and caveats: Researchers suggested that each seasonal influenza vaccination recruits few new T cells.

The CDR3 spans 16 residues. Germline values: CDR1 MDHEN, CDR2 SYDVKM. This clonotype was counted only a few times. Its antigen remains unidentified. Compared with germline, one end of the junction differs, possibly owing to a read error. Each CDR3 protein is one row after TCRdb ran MiXCR on the RT-PCR reads. The sample carries approximately 500,000 distinct CDR3 sequences, 12% to 15% recorded once. Sequencing used PBMCs from blood, obtained approximately 13 days after vaccination. V usage is TRBV28 and J usage is TRBJ2-3; D is uncertain. The source is a man aged 50-60 years who received an inactivated influenza vaccine. CDR3 in amino acids: CASSFRPADRTHTQYF. The CDR3 DNA reads as TGTGCCAGCAGCTTCCGCCCGGCCGACCGCACACATACGCAGTATTTT. The entire variable domain, with the rest obtained from reference TRBV28 and TRBJ2-3, is as follows: DVKVTQSSRYLVKRTGEKVFLECVQDMDHENMFWYRQDPGLGLRLIYFSYDVKMKEKGDIPEGYSVSREKKERFSLILESASTNQTSMYLCASSFRPADRTHTQYFGPGTRLTVL.